What follows is one T cell receptor beta chain and its context. The assay was immunoSEQ multiplex PCR, and TCRdb's table has in-frame clones only and misses some. The table has roughly 150,000 clones, under 90% seen once. The sample belongs to a study of cytotoxic CD8 clonotypes in ibrutinib-treated CLL. Germline V gives CDR1 SGHNT, CDR2 YENEEA. This CDR3 contains 14 residues. V was shortened by 1 base and J by 4 bases, with 10 bases between the two germline ends. The source was PBMCs, collected after 24 months of ibrutinib treatment. The chain employs TRBV11-3 and TRBJ1-1; D call uncertain. This receptor was identified in a human donor with chronic lymphocytic leukemia. In DNA form, the CDR3 reads TGTGCCAGCAGCTTAGCAGCGGGGAGCACTGAAGCTTTCTTT. This gives the protein CASSLAAGSTEAFF. Filled out from reference TRBV11-3 and TRBJ1-1, the complete variable domain reads EAGVVQSPRYKIIEKKQPVAFWCNPISGHNTLYWYLQNLGQGPELLIRYENEEAVDDSQLPKDRFSAERLKGVDSTLKIQPAELGDSAVYLCASSLAAGSTEAFFGQGTRLTVV.